These T cell receptor beta chains were read from a single sample in a study of identical twins. Using its own MiXCR run on the 5' RACE reads, TCRdb lists one record per CDR3 protein. This table has about 460,000 distinct CDR3 sequences, approximately 14% appearing once. Separately, the same data were catalogued under a study of yellow fever vaccine responses in identical twins.

Sequenced: CD4+ T cells sorted from blood. These receptor sequences come from a woman aged 18-29 years in good health. Both conserved end residues are part of each CDR3. A D gene is named only where the DNA matches it firmly. The size of a clone is reported for some rows only, either as once, few or many, or as a class for expanded clones.

d_gene: TRBD2
abundance: many
j_gene: TRBJ2-2
v_gene: TRBV24-1
CDR3nt: TGTGCCACCAGCTGGGGGGGTGACACCGGGGAGCTGTTTTTT
CDR3aa: CATSWGGDTGELFF

d_gene: TRBD2
abundance: NA
j_gene: TRBJ2-2
v_gene: TRBV19
CDR3nt: TGTGCCAGCCACCAACGGACTAGCGGCGCCACCGGGGAGCTGTTTTTT
CDR3aa: CASHQRTSGATGELFF

d_gene: NA
abundance: NA
j_gene: TRBJ2-7
v_gene: TRBV6-2/TRBV6-3
CDR3nt: TGTGCCAGCAGTCACGCCGGGTGGAGCTCCTACGAGCAGTACTTC
CDR3aa: CASSHAGWSSYEQYF

d_gene: TRBD2
abundance: few
j_gene: TRBJ2-1
v_gene: TRBV7-9
CDR3nt: TGTGCCAGCAGCTCTGGAGGGCTAGCGGGAGTGAGGAATGAGCAGTTCTTC
CDR3aa: CASSSGGLAGVRNEQFF

d_gene: NA
abundance: NA
j_gene: TRBJ2-1
v_gene: TRBV14
CDR3nt: TGTGCCAGCAGCCAAGAAATTAGTCGCGGATACTACAATGAGCAGTTCTTC
CDR3aa: CASSQEISRGYYNEQFF

d_gene: NA
abundance: few
j_gene: TRBJ1-6
v_gene: TRBV9
CDR3nt: TGTGCCAGCAGCGAGTCCTATCAGGGCTCCTATAATTCACCCCTCCACTTT
CDR3aa: CASSESYQGSYNSPLHF

d_gene: NA
abundance: few
j_gene: TRBJ1-5
v_gene: TRBV15
CDR3nt: TGTGCCACCAGCCCCAGGGGCCAGGGATCAGGTCAGCCCCAGCATTTT
CDR3aa: CATSPRGQGSGQPQHF

d_gene: TRBD2
abundance: NA
j_gene: TRBJ2-2
v_gene: TRBV10-3
CDR3nt: TGTGCCAGCACTAGCGGGAGAAACGGGGAGCTGTTTTTT
CDR3aa: CASTSGRNGELFF

d_gene: TRBD1
abundance: few
j_gene: TRBJ2-7
v_gene: TRBV7-9
CDR3nt: TGTGCCAGCAGCTTGGAGGGACAGGGGGCGTACGAGCAGTACTTC
CDR3aa: CASSLEGQGAYEQYF

d_gene: TRBD1
abundance: few
j_gene: TRBJ2-7
v_gene: TRBV20-1
CDR3nt: TGCAGTGCTAGTGGACGACAGGGGAGCTCCTACGAGCAGTACTTC
CDR3aa: CSASGRQGSSYEQYF

d_gene: TRBD1
abundance: NA
j_gene: TRBJ1-5
v_gene: TRBV19
CDR3nt: TGTGCCAGTACCGCCACAGGGGAGGTCGGCAATCAGCCCCAGCATTTT
CDR3aa: CASTATGEVGNQPQHF

d_gene: TRBD2
abundance: NA
j_gene: TRBJ2-2
v_gene: TRBV20-1
CDR3nt: TGCAGTGGGACTAGCGGGAAAGGAAGTCCCGGGGAGCTGTTTTTT
CDR3aa: CSGTSGKGSPGELFF

d_gene: NA
abundance: few
j_gene: TRBJ1-1
v_gene: TRBV6-2/TRBV6-3
CDR3nt: TGTGCCAGCAGTTTGACACCGCCCTACATGAACACTGAAGCTTTCTTT
CDR3aa: CASSLTPPYMNTEAFF

d_gene: TRBD1
abundance: few
j_gene: TRBJ1-2
v_gene: TRBV5-6
CDR3nt: TGTGCCAGCAGCAACGACAGGGGGCAATATGGCTACACCTTC
CDR3aa: CASSNDRGQYGYTF

d_gene: NA
abundance: few
j_gene: TRBJ2-3
v_gene: TRBV20-1
CDR3nt: TGCAGTGCTGGATTACGAAATACGCAGTATTTT
CDR3aa: CSAGLRNTQYF

d_gene: NA
abundance: NA
j_gene: TRBJ2-3
v_gene: TRBV5-1
CDR3nt: TGCGCCAGCAGCTTGGAGAAATCCGGTACGCAGTATTTT
CDR3aa: CASSLEKSGTQYF

d_gene: NA
abundance: few
j_gene: TRBJ2-2
v_gene: TRBV12-3/TRBV12-4
CDR3nt: TGTGCCACTAAGGGGGGGAAGAACACCGGGGAGCTGTTTTTT
CDR3aa: CATKGGKNTGELFF

d_gene: TRBD2
abundance: few
j_gene: TRBJ2-7
v_gene: TRBV30
CDR3nt: TGTGCCTGGACTATGGGAGGGGCAGCCTACGAGCAGTACTTC
CDR3aa: CAWTMGGAAYEQYF

d_gene: TRBD2
abundance: once
j_gene: TRBJ2-5
v_gene: TRBV30
CDR3nt: TGTGCCTGGAGTGTCGGCGGGGGAACCCAAGAGACCCAGTACTTC
CDR3aa: CAWSVGGGTQETQYF

d_gene: TRBD1
abundance: many
j_gene: TRBJ2-1
v_gene: TRBV4-3
CDR3nt: TGCGCCAGCAGCCAAGAAGGGACAGGGGGCAATGAGCAGTTCTTC
CDR3aa: CASSQEGTGGNEQFF

d_gene: NA
abundance: few
j_gene: TRBJ2-1
v_gene: TRBV5-6
CDR3nt: TGTGCCAGCAGCTTGGGTTGGGGGAGCTCCTACAATGAGCAGTTCTTC
CDR3aa: CASSLGWGSSYNEQFF

d_gene: NA
abundance: NA
j_gene: TRBJ2-1
v_gene: TRBV4-2
CDR3nt: TGTGCCAGCAGCCAATACCCGGGGGCCCAGTTTGAGAAGTTCTTC
CDR3aa: CASSQYPGAQFEKFF

d_gene: NA
abundance: once
j_gene: TRBJ2-7
v_gene: TRBV29-1
CDR3nt: TGCAGCGTTGATGGCCGGACGACGGGCGAGCAGTACTTC
CDR3aa: CSVDGRTTGEQYF

d_gene: TRBD1
abundance: few
j_gene: TRBJ2-7
v_gene: TRBV5-1
CDR3nt: TGCGCCAGCAGCCCTCTACGGGACAGGGGATTCGAGCAGTACTTC
CDR3aa: CASSPLRDRGFEQYF

d_gene: TRBD1
abundance: few
j_gene: TRBJ2-5
v_gene: TRBV12-3/TRBV12-4
CDR3nt: TGTGCCAGCAGTTCCACGTCAACAGGGGTAGAGACCCAGTACTTC
CDR3aa: CASSSTSTGVETQYF

d_gene: NA
abundance: few
j_gene: TRBJ1-5
v_gene: TRBV7-2
CDR3nt: TGTGCCAGCAGCCTACGGACAGAAGCGATGGGGAATCAGCCCCAGCATTTT
CDR3aa: CASSLRTEAMGNQPQHF

d_gene: NA
abundance: NA
j_gene: TRBJ2-7
v_gene: TRBV28
CDR3nt: TGTGCCAGCAGTTTCGGGCTAGAAAACCCCTACGAGCAGTACTTC
CDR3aa: CASSFGLENPYEQYF

d_gene: NA
abundance: NA
j_gene: TRBJ2-3
v_gene: TRBV29-1
CDR3nt: TGCAGCGTTGGCTTTAGCACAGATACGCAGTATTTT
CDR3aa: CSVGFSTDTQYF

d_gene: NA
abundance: NA
j_gene: TRBJ1-2
v_gene: TRBV12-3/TRBV12-4
CDR3nt: TGTGCCAGCAGTTTAAACCCAGGGTACTATGGCTACACCTTC
CDR3aa: CASSLNPGYYGYTF

d_gene: NA
abundance: few
j_gene: TRBJ1-1
v_gene: TRBV5-6
CDR3nt: TGTGCCAGCAGCTTGGCCCAGAGGAACACTGAAGCTTTCTTT
CDR3aa: CASSLAQRNTEAFF

d_gene: TRBD2
abundance: NA
j_gene: TRBJ2-1
v_gene: TRBV7-7
CDR3nt: TGTGCTAGCAGCTCGCGGACTAGTTCTGAGCAGTTCTTC
CDR3aa: CASSSRTSSEQFF

d_gene: TRBD1
abundance: many
j_gene: TRBJ1-6
v_gene: TRBV5-1
CDR3nt: TGCGCCAGCAGCGAGGGACAGCGCTCCTATAATTCACCCCTCCACTTT
CDR3aa: CASSEGQRSYNSPLHF

d_gene: TRBD2
abundance: few
j_gene: TRBJ2-1
v_gene: TRBV3-1
CDR3nt: TGTGCCAGCAGCCAAACTAGCGGGGGGCGCGATGAGCAGTTCTTC
CDR3aa: CASSQTSGGRDEQFF

d_gene: TRBD2
abundance: medium-sized
j_gene: TRBJ2-1
v_gene: TRBV20-1
CDR3nt: TGCAGTGCTACCACCGGGACTATCTCCAATGAGCAGTTCTTC
CDR3aa: CSATTGTISNEQFF

d_gene: TRBD1
abundance: many
j_gene: TRBJ2-1
v_gene: TRBV5-1
CDR3nt: TGCGCCAGCAGCAAACCCGGGACAGGGGGCCTCGGTGAGCAGTTCTTC
CDR3aa: CASSKPGTGGLGEQFF

d_gene: TRBD1
abundance: NA
j_gene: TRBJ2-1
v_gene: TRBV27
CDR3nt: TGTGCCAGCAGTCGCCGACAGGGTTGGTTCGATGAGCAGTTCTTC
CDR3aa: CASSRRQGWFDEQFF

d_gene: TRBD1
abundance: NA
j_gene: TRBJ2-2
v_gene: TRBV20-1
CDR3nt: TGCAGTGCGCTACCGGGACAGGGATTCTCCGGCGGGGAGCTGTTTTTT
CDR3aa: CSALPGQGFSGGELFF

d_gene: TRBD1
abundance: NA
j_gene: TRBJ1-6
v_gene: TRBV6-5
CDR3nt: TGTGCCAGCAGTTTCGGGACAGGGTATAATTCACCCCTCCACTTT
CDR3aa: CASSFGTGYNSPLHF

d_gene: NA
abundance: few
j_gene: TRBJ1-4
v_gene: TRBV20-1
CDR3nt: TGCAGTGCTTACGCCGGGACGCCTAATGAAAAACTGTTTTTT
CDR3aa: CSAYAGTPNEKLFF

d_gene: TRBD2
abundance: NA
j_gene: TRBJ2-3
v_gene: TRBV6-1
CDR3nt: TGTGCCAGCAGTGACCGGGACTACCGGATGGATACGCAGTATTTT
CDR3aa: CASSDRDYRMDTQYF

d_gene: NA
abundance: few
j_gene: TRBJ2-1
v_gene: TRBV18
CDR3nt: TGTGCCAGCTCACCACAGCGGACGACCAATGAGCAGTTCTTC
CDR3aa: CASSPQRTTNEQFF

d_gene: NA
abundance: many
j_gene: TRBJ2-1
v_gene: TRBV7-2
CDR3nt: TGTGCCAGCAGCTTATCGGTGGCGAATGAGCAGTTCTTC
CDR3aa: CASSLSVANEQFF

d_gene: NA
abundance: many
j_gene: TRBJ2-7
v_gene: TRBV4-1
CDR3nt: TGCGCCAGCAGCCAAGATTTAACTAGCATTTACTACGAGCAGTACTTC
CDR3aa: CASSQDLTSIYYEQYF

d_gene: TRBD2
abundance: NA
j_gene: TRBJ2-2
v_gene: TRBV4-1
CDR3nt: TGCGCCAGCAGTGAGACTAGCGGGAGAGGGACCGGGGAGCTGTTTTTT
CDR3aa: CASSETSGRGTGELFF

d_gene: TRBD1
abundance: few
j_gene: TRBJ2-2
v_gene: TRBV3-1
CDR3nt: TGTGCCAGCAGCCAAGGGGACAGGGTTGACGGGGAGCTGTTTTTT
CDR3aa: CASSQGDRVDGELFF

d_gene: TRBD1
abundance: few
j_gene: TRBJ2-7
v_gene: TRBV7-9
CDR3nt: TGTGCCAGCAGCCCCCGGACAGGCGGCTTCTACGAGCAGTACTTC
CDR3aa: CASSPRTGGFYEQYF

d_gene: TRBD2
abundance: NA
j_gene: TRBJ2-3
v_gene: TRBV20-1
CDR3nt: TGCAGTGCTCCTCGGATTAGCGGGGGCCTCTCCACAGATACGCAGTATTTT
CDR3aa: CSAPRISGGLSTDTQYF

d_gene: NA
abundance: few
j_gene: TRBJ1-2
v_gene: TRBV20-1
CDR3nt: TGCAGTGCTAGCTTGACCTCTTCCAGAGCGTTTGGCTACACCTTC
CDR3aa: CSASLTSSRAFGYTF